This passage covers 32 T cell receptor beta chains from one sample sequenced in a study of blood T cell repertoires in COVID-19. Clones were read by immunoSEQ multiplex PCR, and TCRdb kept only the in-frame ones, dropping some. Of approximately 230,000 clones listed, roughly 80% are singletons. The sequenced material came from peripheral blood. The source is a man of 80 years or more with acute or convalescent COVID-19.

This clone was counted only a few times. The CDR3 region has the DNA TGTGCCAGCATGGAGCTTTTGAATTCACCCCTCCACTTT. Translating it yields CASMELLNSPLHF. This chain connects TRBV2 to TRBJ1-6, with D unclear. Germline CDR1 and CDR2: SNHLY and FYNNEI. This CDR3 comprises 13 residues. Trimming took off 7 bases at V and 7 bases at J, with 11 bases between the two ends.

This chain joins TRBV2 and TRBJ2-3, with 8 bases aligning to TRBD2. The CDR3 is 15 amino acids. Germline assignment: CDR1 SNHLY and CDR2 FYNNEI. The CDR3 is CTIKLGGGRRDTQYF. The CDR3 nucleotides are TGTACCATCAAACTAGGCGGCGGGAGGAGAGATACGCAGTATTTT. The full variable domain, in which reference TRBV2 and TRBJ2-3 provide the parts outside the CDR3, is EPEVTQTPSHQVTQMGQEVILRCVPISNHLYFYWYRQILGQKVEFLVSFYNNEISEKSEIFDDQFSVERPDGSNFTLKIRSTKLEDSAMYFCTIKLGGGRRDTQYFGPGTRLTVL.

The chain uses TRBV11-2 and TRBJ1-4, with 8 bases aligning to TRBD1. CDR1 and CDR2 (germline): SGHAT, FQNNGV. This CDR3 comprises 12 residues. V shed 5 bases and J 11 bases; nucleotides not matched to a gene: 4. CDR3 loop: CASSIRTGKLFF. The CDR3 coding sequence is TGTGCCAGCAGCATACGGACAGGGAAACTGTTTTTT.

The chain combines TRBV6-5 with TRBJ2-7; possible D gene TRBD2, 6 bases. Germline V gives CDR1 MNHEY, CDR2 SVGAGI. There are 15 residues in the CDR3. V lost 5 bases to trimming and J lost 0 bases, with 14 bases between them. CDR3 in amino acids: CASSMGGASSYEQYF. CDR3 DNA: TGTGCCAGCAGTATGGGCGGGGCAAGCTCCTACGAGCAGTACTTC.

The chain employs TRBV25-1 and TRBJ2-7; 10 nucleotides match TRBD1. This CDR3 is built from 15 residues. V dropped 4 bases and J dropped 4; count of bases not matched to a gene: 7. Germline values: CDR1 MGHDK, CDR2 SYGVNS. The chain's CDR3 is CASSGTGTGDYEQYF. The CDR3 region has the DNA TGTGCCAGCAGTGGCACCGGGACAGGGGATTACGAGCAGTACTTC.

The chain links TRBV5-6 to TRBJ1-1; TRBD1 agrees at 9 bases. The CDR3 runs 17 residues. CDR1 is SGHDT and CDR2 is YYEEEE in the germline V gene. The trim removed 3 bases at V and 1 base at J, leaving 10 bases unmatched. CDR3 sequence: CASSSPKTGGPNTEAFF. DNA for the CDR3: TGTGCCAGCAGCTCTCCGAAGACAGGGGGACCGAACACTGAAGCTTTCTTT.

The rearrangement joins TRBV28 to TRBJ2-7, with 13 positions matching TRBD2. Trimming took 6 bases from V and 2 from J; bases not matched to a gene: 4. The germline V gene has CDR1 MDHEN and CDR2 SYDVKM. CDR3 size: 15 residues. CDR3 DNA: TGTGCCAGCAGGGGAGGACTAGCGGGGGCCTACGAGCAGTACTTC. Translating it yields CASRGGLAGAYEQYF. Together with reference TRBV28 and TRBJ2-7, the CDR3 gives the full variable domain: DVKVTQSSRYLVKRTGEKVFLECVQDMDHENMFWYRQDPGLGLRLIYFSYDVKMKEKGDIPEGYSVSREKKERFSLILESASTNQTSMYLCASRGGLAGAYEQYFGPGTRLTVT.

The chain combines TRBV2 with TRBJ2-6; 7 positions match TRBD1. V shed 6 bases and J 2 bases; nucleotides not matched to a gene: 4. Germline CDR1 reads SNHLY; CDR2 reads FYNNEI. CDR3 size: 15 residues. CDR3 DNA: TGTGCCAGCAGACTTGACAGGGCTGGGGCCAACGTCCTGACTTTC. The encoded protein is CASRLDRAGANVLTF.

This clone was seen a single time. This sequence joins TRBV7-2 and TRBJ2-3, with 8 bases fitting TRBD2. Trimming cost V 3 bases and J 1 base; bases outside gene matches: 9. The CDR3 has 17 residues. CDR1 is SGHTA, CDR2 FQGNSA, per germline. CDR3 region: CASSFSGMGWGTDTQYF. DNA of the CDR3: TGTGCCAGCAGCTTTAGCGGGATGGGGTGGGGCACAGATACGCAGTATTTT.

CDR3 bases: TGTGCCAGCAGGGCGGGACAGAATCAGCCCCAGCATTTT. It yields the protein CASRAGQNQPQHF. This sequence joins TRBV12-3 or TRBV12-4 and TRBJ1-5; 7 bases align to TRBD1. The CDR3 covers 13 residues. Trimming at V came to 6 bases and at J to 4 bases, leaving 3 bases not matched to a gene.

J is TRBJ2-3 and V is TRBV6-1, with D possibly TRBD1 on 6 matching bases. Per the germline V gene, CDR1 is MNHNS and CDR2 is SASEGT. Trimming left V 1 base short and J 5 bases short, with 13 bases between. CDR3 length equals 15 residues. CDR3 region: CASSEDWGRIDTQYF. Written as DNA, the CDR3 is TGTGCCAGCAGTGAAGATTGGGGGCGCATAGATACGCAGTATTTT.

The chain employs TRBV25-1 and TRBJ2-3, with 9 bases aligning to TRBD2. V shed 6 bases, J shed 7 bases, and the junction held 8 bases outside the gene matches. Looked up from germline, CDR1 is MGHDK and CDR2 is SYGVNS. This CDR3 is built from 14 residues. CDR3 protein: CASSLAGDLNTQYF. In DNA, the CDR3 is TGTGCCAGCAGCTTAGCGGGGGACCTGAATACGCAGTATTTT. The variable domain in full, with the rest retrieved from reference TRBV25-1 and TRBJ2-3, is EADIYQTPRYLVIGTGKKITLECSQTMGHDKMYWYQQDPGMELHLIHYSYGVNSTEKGDLSSESTVSRIRTEHFPLTLESARPSHTSQYLCASSLAGDLNTQYFGPGTRLTVL.

The chain couples TRBV25-1 to TRBJ1-2; 10 nucleotides line up with TRBD1. The CDR3 consists of 14 residues. Germline trimming cut 10 bases from V and 1 base from J; bases unmatched to any gene: 6. CDR1 is MGHDK, CDR2 SYGVNS, per germline. The CDR3 region has the DNA TGTGCCACTTCAGACAGGGGGCGTAACTATGGCTACACCTTC. This gives the protein CATSDRGRNYGYTF.

The sample holds one count of this clone. This rearrangement joins TRBV6-1 to TRBJ1-1; maybe TRBD1 (6 bases). The CDR3 extends over 15 amino acids. Per the germline V gene, CDR1 is MNHNS and CDR2 is SASEGT. The germline V and J ends were trimmed by 3 bases and 1 base, with 12 bases remaining between them. The CDR3 is CASSDPGHSNTEAFF. DNA for the CDR3: TGTGCCAGCAGTGATCCGGGACACTCGAACACTGAAGCTTTCTTT.

The chain links TRBV6-5 to TRBJ2-3; D possibly corresponds to TRBD2 (5 bases). Deletions cut 6 bases from V and 3 bases from J, with 13 bases between. The CDR3 totals 14 residues. Germline values: CDR1 MNHEY, CDR2 SVGAGI. CDR3 sequence: CASSPDWWTDTQYF. The CDR3 DNA reads as TGTGCCAGCAGCCCGGACTGGTGGACAGATACGCAGTATTTT.

The chain links TRBV24-1 to TRBJ1-2; tentatively, D is TRBD1 (6 bases). The ends were cut back, 3 bases at V and 6 bases at J, with 10 bases in the middle. The CDR3 sequence is 13 residues long. Germline lookup yields CDR1 KGHDR and CDR2 SFDVKD. The CDR3 DNA sequence: TGTGCCACCAGTGATAACAGGGCGAATGGCTACACCTTC. Its protein is CATSDNRANGYTF.

V usage is TRBV28 and J usage is TRBJ2-5, with 8 positions matching TRBD1. The DNA end is more similar to TRBJ2-7, so the J call may be wrong. The CDR3 extends over 14 amino acids. Germline CDR1 and CDR2: MDHEN and SYDVKM. CDR3 sequence (DNA): TGTGCCAGCAGTTTAACAGGGGGGAAGTACGAGCAGTACTTC. It encodes CASSLTGGKYEQYF.

The chain combines TRBV28 with TRBJ1-5; TRBD1 matches at 7 bases. J lost 7 bases, V lost 6 bases, and 12 bases had no gene match. CDR3 length: 15 residues. The V gene's germline CDR1 is MDHEN and CDR2 SYDVKM. CDR3: CASSTPSGGWQPQHF. The CDR3 coding sequence is TGTGCCAGCAGCACCCCCTCAGGGGGATGGCAGCCCCAGCATTTT. Using reference TRBV28 and TRBJ1-5 for the parts outside the CDR3, the full variable domain is DVKVTQSSRYLVKRTGEKVFLECVQDMDHENMFWYRQDPGLGLRLIYFSYDVKMKEKGDIPEGYSVSREKKERFSLILESASTNQTSMYLCASSTPSGGWQPQHFGDGTRLSIL.

The rearrangement joins TRBV18 to TRBJ2-7, with 9 bases fitting TRBD1. The germline V gene encodes CDR1 KGHSH and CDR2 LQKENI. The CDR3 loop spans 15 amino acids. Unmatched junction bases numbered 13, after V lost 6 bases and J lost 7 bases. The CDR3 nucleotides are TGTGCCAGCTCTCTACCGGGACAGGGTTTTTGGGAGCAGTACTTC. Its protein is CASSLPGQGFWEQYF.

The chain is built from TRBV12-3 or TRBV12-4 and TRBJ2-1, with 9 bases aligning to TRBD1. CDR3 length: 13 residues. V was pared by 8 bases and J by 7 bases, with 6 bases of the junction left unmatched. The DNA of the CDR3 is TGTGCCAGCCAACAGGGGGCGCCGAATGAGCAGTTCTTC. As protein: CASQQGAPNEQFF.

This clone came up once. The chain carries TRBV11-3 and TRBJ2-3; 7 nucleotides align to TRBD2. Germline assignment: CDR1 SGHNT and CDR2 YENEEA. Unmatched junction bases numbered 9, after V lost 0 bases and J lost 6 bases. The CDR3 loop spans 16 amino acids. CDR3 DNA: TGTGCCAGCAGCTTAGAAAGCGGGGCAAGGTCGGATACGCAGTATTTT. This sequence encodes CASSLESGARSDTQYF.

The chain couples TRBV10-3 to TRBJ1-5; weak D call: TRBD1 (5 bases). This CDR3 contains 17 residues. Germline V gene data show CDR1 as ENHRY and CDR2 as SYGVKD. Deletions cut 3 bases from V and 4 bases from J, with 19 bases between. The CDR3 sequence is CAISEGRSPGRNQPQHF. The CDR3 bases are TGTGCCATCAGTGAAGGAAGGAGTCCAGGGCGTAATCAGCCCCAGCATTTT.

Points on this clone: The sample contains more than one DNA sequence encoding this CDR3. CDR3 protein: CASSVGLAGGNEQFF. The CDR3 DNA reads TGTGCCAGCAGCGTAGGACTAGCGGGAGGGAATGAGCAGTTCTTC. This chain connects TRBV9 to TRBJ2-1, with 14 bases that match TRBD2. The length of the CDR3 is 15 residues. V lost 0 bases and J lost 7; bases outside the gene matches: 0. Germline V gene lookup returns CDR1 SGDLS and CDR2 YYNGEE.

This chain links TRBV19 with TRBJ2-7; D may be TRBD2 (5 bases). The CDR3 has 13 residues. Looked up from germline, CDR1 is LNHDA and CDR2 is SQIVND (reference sequence). V was trimmed by 6 bases and J by 2 bases, leaving 11 bases between them. The CDR3 coding sequence is TGTGCCAGTAGCACCGGGCGGGCCTACGAGCAGTACTTC. The encoded protein is CASSTGRAYEQYF. Together with reference TRBV19 and TRBJ2-7, the CDR3 gives the full variable domain: DGGITQSPKYLFRKEGQNVTLSCEQNLNHDAMYWYRQDPGQGLRLIYYSQIVNDFQKGDIAEGYSVSREKKESFPLTVTSAQKNPTAFYLCASSTGRAYEQYFGPGTRLTVT.

The rearrangement uses TRBV9 and TRBJ1-3; D is perhaps TRBD1 (6 bases). The V gene's germline CDR1 is SGDLS and CDR2 YYNGEE. This CDR3 is built from 15 residues. V lost 0 bases and J 3 bases, leaving 10 bases between the germline ends. The CDR3 sequence: CASSVGDIFGNTIYF. The DNA for the CDR3 is TGTGCCAGCAGCGTAGGGGACATTTTTGGAAACACCATATATTTT.

Notes on this clone: In the same sample, other DNA sequences code for this CDR3. This chain connects TRBV28 to TRBJ1-2; 7 bases fit TRBD1. V shed 4 bases, J shed 2 bases, and the junction held 1 base outside the gene matches. The CDR3 loop spans 13 amino acids. CDR1 and CDR2 from the germline V gene are MDHEN and SYDVKM. CDR3 in amino acids: CASSSGGNYGYTF. CDR3 DNA: TGTGCCAGCAGTTCAGGGGGGAACTATGGCTACACCTTC.

This clone was picked up a small number of times. V gene TRBV18 combines with J gene TRBJ2-7, with 9 nucleotides matching TRBD1. V lost 3 bases and J lost 6; bases outside the gene matches: 9. The CDR3 runs 15 residues. CDR1 and CDR2 from the germline V gene are KGHSH and LQKENI. The CDR3 DNA is TGTGCCAGCTCACCTTCTCCGGGACAGGGAGGCGAGCAGTACTTC. Amino acids: CASSPSPGQGGEQYF.

V gene TRBV19 combines with J gene TRBJ1-1; 10 bases fit TRBD1. Germline V gives CDR1 LNHDA, CDR2 SQIVND (reference sequence). There are 16 residues in the CDR3. V shed 7 bases and J 0 bases; nucleotides not matched to a gene: 8. CDR3 in amino acids: CASTPGQGWMNTEAFF. The CDR3, as DNA: TGTGCCAGTACCCCGGGACAGGGGTGGATGAACACTGAAGCTTTCTTT.

The chain recombines TRBV28 with TRBJ2-7, with a possible D match to TRBD1 (5 bases). Trimming removed 2 bases at V and 2 bases at J, with 7 bases between. The germline V gene encodes CDR1 MDHEN and CDR2 SYDVKM. The CDR3 consists of 13 residues. CDR3 residues: CASSLKGPYEQYF. CDR3 coding DNA: TGTGCCAGCAGTTTAAAGGGGCCCTACGAGCAGTACTTC.

This chain links TRBV5-6 with TRBJ2-3, with D possibly being TRBD2 (6 bases). Germline-derived CDR1 and CDR2 are SGHDT and YYEEEE. The CDR3 runs to 14 residues. V shed 4 bases and J shed 2 bases, with 11 bases lying between them. The CDR3 loop is CASSRGTLTDTQYF. CDR3 nucleotides: TGTGCCAGCAGCCGCGGGACGCTCACAGATACGCAGTATTTT.

The J gene is TRBJ1-3, the V gene TRBV18, with D possibly matching TRBD1 (6 bases). The CDR3 covers 16 residues. CDR1 is KGHSH, CDR2 LQKENI, per germline. V was shortened by 6 bases and J by 3 bases, with 18 bases between the two germline ends. The CDR3 sequence is CASSPFDTDSGNTIYF. As DNA, the CDR3 is TGTGCCAGCTCCCCGTTTGATACGGACAGTGGAAACACCATATATTTT.

The count of this clone is one. The chain combines TRBV24-1 with TRBJ2-2; D possibly corresponds to TRBD1 (6 bases). V shed 6 bases and J shed 5 bases, with 9 bases lying between them. Per germline, CDR1 KGHDR and CDR2 SFDVKD. The CDR3 is 13 amino acids. This chain's CDR3 is CATSYRVTGELFF. The CDR3 nucleotides read TGTGCCACCAGTTACAGGGTGACCGGGGAGCTGTTTTTT.